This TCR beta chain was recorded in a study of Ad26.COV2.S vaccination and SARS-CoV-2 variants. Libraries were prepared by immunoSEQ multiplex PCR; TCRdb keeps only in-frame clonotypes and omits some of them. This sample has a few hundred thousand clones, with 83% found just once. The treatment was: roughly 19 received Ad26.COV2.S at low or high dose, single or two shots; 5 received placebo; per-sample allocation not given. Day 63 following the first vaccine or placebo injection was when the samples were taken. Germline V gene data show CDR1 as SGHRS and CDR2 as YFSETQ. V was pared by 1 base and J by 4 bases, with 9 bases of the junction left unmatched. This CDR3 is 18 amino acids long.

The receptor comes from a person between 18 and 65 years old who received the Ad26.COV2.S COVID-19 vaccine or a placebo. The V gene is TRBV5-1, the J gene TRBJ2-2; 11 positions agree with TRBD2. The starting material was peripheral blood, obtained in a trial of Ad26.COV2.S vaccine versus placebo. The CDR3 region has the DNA TGCGCCAGCAGCTTGAGACTAGCGGGGTCGGCGGGCACCGGGGAGCTGTTTTTT. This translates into CASSLRLAGSAGTGELFF.